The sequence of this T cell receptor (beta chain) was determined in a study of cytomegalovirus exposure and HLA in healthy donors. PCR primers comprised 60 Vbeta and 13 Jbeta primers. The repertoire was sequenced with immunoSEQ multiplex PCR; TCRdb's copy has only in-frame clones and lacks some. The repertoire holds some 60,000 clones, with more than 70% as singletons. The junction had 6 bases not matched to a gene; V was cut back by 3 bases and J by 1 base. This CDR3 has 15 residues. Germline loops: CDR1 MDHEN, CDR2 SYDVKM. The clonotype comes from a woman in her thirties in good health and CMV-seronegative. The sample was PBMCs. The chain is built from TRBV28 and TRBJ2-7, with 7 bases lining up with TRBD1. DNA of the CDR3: TGTGCCAGCAGTTTTAAGGGGGCGCCTTCCTACGAGCAGTACTTC. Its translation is CASSFKGAPSYEQYF.